The 5 T cell receptor beta chains in this list originate from one sample, sequenced in a study of regulatory T cells in long-lasting Graves disease. Building the TCR beta libraries relied on iRepertoire HTBI primers, and CDR3 regions underwent Arm-PCR. TCRdb analysed the multiplex PCR reads with MiXCR anew, one entry per CDR3 protein. The repertoire holds 500,000 to 700,000 distinct CDR3 sequences, with 16% as singletons. Time point here: newly diagnosed GD, antithyroid drugs for less than 3 months. PBMC RNA served as the TCR library source. These data are also associated with another study on T cells in Graves' hyperthyroidism and ophthalmopathy.

Sequences were derived from peripheral blood mononuclear cells (PBMCs), sampled at new diagnosis, from a patient treated with antithyroid drugs. The receptors here all came from a woman in her thirties with Graves disease.

Only a few counts were recorded for this clonotype. CDR3 region: CASSLSGQGFYNEQFF. The CDR3 DNA sequence: TGTGCCAGCAGTTTATCAGGACAGGGCTTCTACAATGAGCAGTTCTTC. V is TRBV28 and J is TRBJ2-1; 8 bases are shared with TRBD1. Germline loops: CDR1 MDHEN, CDR2 SYDVKM. With 1 base clipped from V and 3 bases from J, the junction kept 5 bases outside the gene matches. This CDR3 spans 16 amino acids.

The genes are TRBV30 and TRBJ1-3; the D gene is possibly TRBD1 (6 bases). The germline gives CDR1 GTSNPN, CDR2 SVGIG (reference sequence). This CDR3 is 13 amino acids long. V was trimmed by 5 bases and J by 4 bases, leaving 12 bases between them. The CDR3 loop is CAWGMDSGNTIYF. In nucleotides, the CDR3 is TGTGCCTGGGGGATGGACAGCGGAAACACCATATATTTT.

This clonotype was counted a few times. The gene calls are TRBV15 and TRBJ2-2; D is possibly TRBD1 (6 bases). Germline CDR1 is LNHNV and CDR2 is YYDKDF (reference sequence). Trimming stripped 2 bases from V and 5 bases from J, with 9 bases between. The CDR3 spans 14 residues. The CDR3 coding sequence is TGTGCCACCAGCAGACCTACAGGGACCGGGGAGCTGTTTTTT. Amino acid sequence: CATSRPTGTGELFF.

This clonotype was detected ten times or more. The V and J genes are TRBV5-1 and TRBJ2-1, with 13 bases aligning to TRBD2. V lost 2 bases, J lost 10 bases, and 9 bases stayed unmatched. The CDR3 is made up of 16 amino acids. CDR1 SGHRS and CDR2 YFSETQ come from the germline V gene. CDR3 coding DNA: TGCGCCAGCAGCTTCCTTGGGACTAGCGGGGCTAGAGAGCAGTTCTTC. It specifies CASSFLGTSGAREQFF.

Note on this clonotype: A much larger clone sits a single nucleotide away, making a read error possible. The chain employs TRBV27 and TRBJ2-5; either TRBD1 or TRBD2 may fit D (5 bases each). V was shortened by 6 bases and J by 1 base, with 21 bases between the two germline ends. The germline CDR1 and CDR2 sequences are MNHEY and SMNVEV (reference sequence). CDR3 size: 17 residues. CDR3 residues: CASSDTGARNGQETQYF. The CDR3 bases are TGTGCCAGCAGCGACACCGGGGCCAGGAACGGCCAAGAGACCCAGTACTTC.